Following are 13 T cell receptor beta chains from one sample sequenced in a study of early T cells in non-severe SARS-CoV-2 infection. A single record per CDR3 protein comes from TCRdb applying MiXCR to the 5' RACE reads. The data hold about 110,000 distinct CDR3 sequences, with roughly 13% observed a single time. Here the sequenced sample was whole blood, taken at baseline. These receptor sequences come from an adult who was a healthcare worker with PCR-confirmed SARS-CoV-2 infection or an uninfected control (not recorded which).

The chain couples TRBV20-1 to TRBJ2-7; the D gene could be TRBD1 or TRBD2 (5 bases each). Trimming took 1 base from V and 2 from J, leaving 9 bases between them. CDR1 is DFQATT, CDR2 SNEGSKA, per germline (reference sequence). The CDR3 is 13 residues long. The CDR3, as DNA: TGCAGTGCTAGAGTCGGGGCCACCTACGAGCAGTACTTC. Its protein product is CSARVGATYEQYF.

This clonotype was observed a handful of times. The V gene is TRBV6-1, the J gene TRBJ2-7; no clear D. Trimming took 3 bases from V and 2 from J, leaving 11 bases between them. The germline CDR1 and CDR2 sequences are MNHNS and SASEGT. This CDR3 is 14 amino acids long. The CDR3 nucleotides read TGTGCCAGCAGTGACGTCTCAATCACCTACGAGCAGTACTTC. Translated: CASSDVSITYEQYF.

This clonotype was recorded many times. The chain links TRBV12-3 or TRBV12-4 to TRBJ2-2; 7 nucleotides align to TRBD1. V shed 6 bases, J shed 0 bases, and the junction held 4 bases outside the gene matches. This CDR3 is 15 amino acids long. The chain's CDR3 is CASRLQGSNTGELFF. The CDR3 region has the DNA TGTGCCAGCAGATTACAGGGGTCGAACACCGGGGAGCTGTTTTTT.

The sample holds a few counts of this clonotype. The rearrangement uses TRBV12-3 or TRBV12-4 and TRBJ1-1; maybe TRBD1 (5 bases). Between the trimmed V and J ends, which lost 2 bases and 5 bases, there was a span of 15 bases. The CDR3 totals 15 residues. As DNA, the CDR3 is TGTGCCAGCAGTTTAACGACAGCACCGTTGACTGAAGCTTTCTTT. Translated, it gives CASSLTTAPLTEAFF.

V and J are TRBV20-1 and TRBJ1-6; 8 bases agree with TRBD1. Germline V gene lookup returns CDR1 DFQATT and CDR2 SNEGSKA (reference sequence). The CDR3 runs 14 residues. The V gene end was trimmed by 6 bases and the J gene end by 3 bases; junction bases not matched to a gene: 4. CDR3 sequence reads: CSARGQGYNSPLHF. CDR3 nucleotide sequence: TGCAGTGCCCGAGGACAGGGCTATAATTCACCCCTCCACTTT.

This clonotype was observed many times. The chain links TRBV27 to TRBJ1-5; D uncertain. The CDR3 runs to 16 residues. V shed 6 bases and J shed 0 bases, with 15 bases lying between them. The germline CDR1 and CDR2 sequences are MNHEY and SMNVEV (reference sequence). CDR3 in amino acids: CASRPTAIYSNQPQHF. The DNA of the CDR3 is TGTGCCAGCAGGCCAACAGCCATCTATAGCAATCAGCCCCAGCATTTT.

This clonotype was seen a handful of times. The chain is built from TRBV6-5 and TRBJ1-1; D gene uncertain. V was cut by 2 bases and J by 5 bases, with 9 bases left in between. This CDR3 spans 13 amino acids. The germline V gene has CDR1 MNHEY and CDR2 SVGAGI. The CDR3 protein is CASSYGSRTEAFF. The CDR3 DNA follows: TGTGCCAGCAGTTACGGCAGTAGGACTGAAGCTTTCTTT.

This clonotype was recorded many times. This sequence joins TRBV5-1 and TRBJ1-4; D unclear. CDR3 size: 15 residues. The V end lost 3 bases, the J end lost 0 bases, and 9 bases lay between the germline ends. The germline V gene has CDR1 SGHRS and CDR2 YFSETQ. In nucleotides, the CDR3 is TGCGCCAGCAGCTCTGGACCATCAACTAATGAAAAACTGTTTTTT. It is translated as CASSSGPSTNEKLFF.

This chain joins TRBV9 and TRBJ1-1, with D hard to call. Trimming took 1 base from V and 0 from J, leaving 13 bases between them. Germline V gene sequence: CDR1 SGDLS, CDR2 YYNGEE. The CDR3 runs to 16 residues. The CDR3, as DNA: TGTGCCAGCAGCGTAAACGCCCAAATTCTGAACACTGAAGCTTTCTTT. It codes for CASSVNAQILNTEAFF.

This clonotype has ten or more counts. The genes are TRBV5-1 and TRBJ1-1; weak D call: TRBD1 (6 bases). The V and J ends lost 4 bases and 2 bases respectively, with 15 bases between them. CDR3 length: 15 residues. Germline V gene sequence: CDR1 SGHRS, CDR2 YFSETQ. In DNA, the CDR3 is TGCGCCAGCAGCCTCGCCGGGACAATAAACACTGAAGCTTTCTTT. Its translation is CASSLAGTINTEAFF.

This chain connects TRBV20-1 to TRBJ2-5; TRBD2 agrees at 9 bases. V dropped 3 bases and J dropped 0; count of bases not matched to a gene: 5. The CDR3 is 15 amino acids. CDR1 is DFQATT and CDR2 is SNEGSKA in the germline V gene (reference sequence). The CDR3 coding sequence is TGCAGTGCTAGTGAGACTAGCGGCAACCAAGAGACCCAGTACTTC. Residues: CSASETSGNQETQYF.

This clonotype appeared a few times. The CDR3: CASSVRGTSSNEQFF. The CDR3 DNA sequence: TGTGCCAGCAGCGTCCGCGGGACTAGCAGCAATGAGCAGTTCTTC. The chain joins TRBV9 to TRBJ2-1; 9 nucleotides align to TRBD2. Per germline, CDR1 SGDLS and CDR2 YYNGEE. CDR3 length equals 15 residues. J gave up 6 bases and V 2 bases, and 6 bases lay outside the gene matches.

In this sample, this clonotype turned up a few times. DNA for the CDR3: TGTGCCAGCAGCTGGGGCGGGGGAGACTACAATGAGCAGTTCTTC. Protein sequence: CASSWGGGDYNEQFF. The chain is built from TRBV28 and TRBJ2-1; 7 bases are a match to TRBD2. Germline V gene data show CDR1 as MDHEN and CDR2 as SYDVKM. This CDR3 is 15 amino acids long. The trim removed 6 bases at V and 3 bases at J, leaving 8 bases unmatched.